This T cell receptor beta chain was recorded in a study of blood T cell repertoires in COVID-19. CDR3 length: 13 amino acids. CDR1 is SGHRS and CDR2 is YFSETQ in the germline V gene. V gave up 4 bases and J gave up 0 bases, with 8 bases separating them. Sequenced by immunoSEQ multiplex PCR; TCRdb stores in-frame clones only, minus some. The data contain 40,000 to 50,000 clones, roughly 86% of them singletons. Sample: peripheral blood. The clonotype was recovered from a woman in her fifties or sixties with acute or convalescent COVID-19. The chain carries TRBV5-1 and TRBJ2-7, with a tentative D call TRBD1 (5 bases). The chain's CDR3 is CASSSRVSYEQYF. The DNA of the CDR3 is TGCGCCAGCAGCAGCAGGGTCTCCTACGAGCAGTACTTC.